This TCR beta chain stems from a study of a mutant IDH1 vaccine in newly diagnosed glioma. Study-wide background: Patients got radiotherapy, temozolomide, or both beforehand, and most got both.

Concerning this clone: What it binds is not known.

Described time point: week 47, end of study. Doses of 300 ug of mutant IDH1 20-mer peptide were given with topical imiquimod. This CDR3 has 15 amino acids. The V gene's germline CDR1 is SGHNT and CDR2 YYREEE (reference sequence). Trimming left V 4 bases short and J 6 bases short, with 20 bases between. The table came from immunoSEQ multiplex PCR; TCRdb's copy has only in-frame clones and leaves some out. The table lists about 40,000 clones, roughly 82% of them singletons. This sequence was found in a man younger than 30 with glioma. Some clones in this sample may be carry-over from other donors' samples. This sample comprised PBMCs, obtained from a glioma patient whose treatment included an IDH1 peptide vaccine. The J gene is TRBJ2-7, the V gene TRBV5-4, with a weak D call TRBD1 (6 bases). The CDR3 DNA sequence: TGTGCCAGCAGCCGCGGACAGCAGGAATCGGCCGAGCAGTACTTC. It specifies CASSRGQQESAEQYF. Using reference TRBV5-4 and TRBJ2-7 for the parts outside the CDR3, the full variable domain is ETGVTQSPTHLIKTRGQQVTLRCSSQSGHNTVSWYQQALGQGPQFIFQYYREEENGRGNFPPRFSGLQFPNYSSELNVNALELDDSALYLCASSRGQQESAEQYFGPGTRLTVT.